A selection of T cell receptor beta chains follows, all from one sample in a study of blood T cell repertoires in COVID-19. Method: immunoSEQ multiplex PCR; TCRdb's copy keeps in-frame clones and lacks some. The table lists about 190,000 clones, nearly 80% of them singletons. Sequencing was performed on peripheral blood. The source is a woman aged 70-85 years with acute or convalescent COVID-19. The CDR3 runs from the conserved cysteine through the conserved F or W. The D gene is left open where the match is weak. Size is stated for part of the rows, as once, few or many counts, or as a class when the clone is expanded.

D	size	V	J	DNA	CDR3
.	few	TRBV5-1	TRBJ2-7	TGCGCCAGCAGCTTGGGAGGACAGTTTTCCTACGAGCAGTACTTC	CASSLGGQFSYEQYF
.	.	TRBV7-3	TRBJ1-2	TGTGCCAGCAGCCCCAGGGCGGGGGCTCAAGGAGGCTACACCTTC	CASSPRAGAQGGYTF
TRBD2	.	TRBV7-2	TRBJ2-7	TGTGCCAGCAGCTTAGGGTTCGGGAGGGGATACGAGCAGTACTTC	CASSLGFGRGYEQYF
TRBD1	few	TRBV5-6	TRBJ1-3	TGTGCCAGCAGCTCCGACAGGGAATGGTCTGGAAACACCATATATTTT	CASSSDREWSGNTIYF
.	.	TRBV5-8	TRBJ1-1	TGTGCCAGCAGCTTGGTCAGGGTGATTGGCACTGAAGCTTTCTTT	CASSLVRVIGTEAFF
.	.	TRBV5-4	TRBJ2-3	TGTGCCAGCAGTTCAGACAGCACACGCACAGATACGCAGTATTTT	CASSSDSTRTDTQYF
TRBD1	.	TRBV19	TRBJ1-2	TGTGCCAGTAGTGATTCGACAGGGAACTATGGCTACACCTTC	CASSDSTGNYGYTF
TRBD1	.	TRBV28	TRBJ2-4	TGTGCCAGCAGTGCCCAAGGACAGGGGGTTAACATTCAGTACTTC	CASSAQGQGVNIQYF
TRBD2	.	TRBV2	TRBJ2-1	TGTGCCAGCAGTGGGGGTAGCGGGATCCGTGAGCAGTTCTTC	CASSGGSGIREQFF
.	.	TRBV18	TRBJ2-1	TGTGCCAGCTCACCACCTATGGGAGTAGGTCCGAGCGAGCAGTTCTTC	CASSPPMGVGPSEQFF
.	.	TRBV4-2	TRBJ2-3	TGTGCCAGCAGCCAAGTCAACACAGATACGCAGTATTTT	CASSQVNTDTQYF
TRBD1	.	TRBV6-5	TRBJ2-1	TGTGCCAGCAGTCTCCAGGGGGCACCCTACAATGAGCAGTTCTTC	CASSLQGAPYNEQFF
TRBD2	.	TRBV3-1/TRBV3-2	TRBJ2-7	TGTGCCAGCAGCCAGACCCTAGCGGGAGTTGAGCAGTACTTC	CASSQTLAGVEQYF
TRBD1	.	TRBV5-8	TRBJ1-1	TGTGCCAGCAGCTTTGACAGGGACACTGAAGCTTTCTTT	CASSFDRDTEAFF
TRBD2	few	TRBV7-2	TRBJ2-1	TGTGCCAGCAGTCAATCGGGAGGTATCGATGAGCAGTTCTTC	CASSQSGGIDEQFF
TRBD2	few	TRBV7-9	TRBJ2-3	TGTGCCAGCAGCTTAAGGAGCGGGAGCCACACAGATACGCAGTATTTT	CASSLRSGSHTDTQYF
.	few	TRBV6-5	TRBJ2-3	TGTGCCAGCAGTTCCCCCCCCGGGGGCACAGATACGCAGTATTTT	CASSSPPGGTDTQYF
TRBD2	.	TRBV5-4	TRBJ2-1	TGTGCCAGCAGCTTTAGCGGGAGGGCGTTTAATGAGCAGTTCTTC	CASSFSGRAFNEQFF
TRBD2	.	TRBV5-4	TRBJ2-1	TGTGCCAGCAGCTTCGGTGGGCAGCGGGGGAACTACAATGAGCAGTTCTTC	CASSFGGQRGNYNEQFF
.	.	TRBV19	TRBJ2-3	TGTGCCAGTAGTAAAGGAGGACAGCGATTTAGCACAGATACGCAGTATTTT	CASSKGGQRFSTDTQYF
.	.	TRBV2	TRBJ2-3	TGTGCCAGCAGTGCGGGGGGCACCCCATACGGAGATACGCAGTATTTT	CASSAGGTPYGDTQYF
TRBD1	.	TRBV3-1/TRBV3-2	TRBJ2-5	TGTGCCAGCAGCCCGGGACAGGGGACGGAGACCCAGTACTTC	CASSPGQGTETQYF
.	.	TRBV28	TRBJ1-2	TGTGCCAGCAGGGGAGGTGCCTCCGGCGACTATGGCTACACCTTC	CASRGGASGDYGYTF
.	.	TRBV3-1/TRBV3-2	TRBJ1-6	TGTGCCAGCAGACTGGGGGCACAGTTGAGTTCACCCCTCCACTTT	CASRLGAQLSSPLHF
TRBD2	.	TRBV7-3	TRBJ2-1	TGTGCCAGCAGCTTAGAAGCACTCAGGACTAGCGGGACCAGTTCCTACAATGAGCAGTTCTTC	CASSLEALRTSGTSSYNEQFF
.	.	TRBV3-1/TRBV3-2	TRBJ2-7	TGTGCCAGCAGCCAGGGCCTACAATCAGCCTACGAGCAGTACTTC	CASSQGLQSAYEQYF
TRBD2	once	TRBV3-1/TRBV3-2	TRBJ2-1	TGTGCCAGCAGCCCTCGAGCGGGAGGCTCGGGGAGCTCCTACAATGAGCAGTTCTTC	CASSPRAGGSGSSYNEQFF
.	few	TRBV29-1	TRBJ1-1	TGCAGCGTTGAACAGCGGATGAACACTGAAGCTTTCTTT	CSVEQRMNTEAFF
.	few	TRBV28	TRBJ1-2	TGTGCCAGCACAGGGAAAGACTATGGCTACACCTTC	CASTGKDYGYTF